A single sample gave rise to the 27 T cell receptor beta chains below, sequenced in a study of T cell changes during pregnancy in multiple sclerosis. The method was immunoSEQ multiplex PCR; TCRdb's version includes in-frame clones alone and lacks a portion of them. The sample lists about 68,000 clones; about 89% were seen once. The sequenced sample was peripheral blood, obtained in the second trimester of pregnancy. These receptors came from a female donor with multiple sclerosis, enrolled in a pregnancy study.

The rearrangement joins TRBV4-3 to TRBJ2-7; TRBD1 is a possible D gene (5 bases). Trimming removed 1 base from V and 3 bases from J, with 13 bases in between. This CDR3 is built from 15 residues. In germline, CDR1 is LGHNA, CDR2 YSLEER. CDR3 loop: CASSQVPQASYEQYF. The CDR3, as DNA: TGCGCCAGCAGCCAAGTTCCACAGGCCAGCTACGAGCAGTACTTC.

This chain joins TRBV2 and TRBJ2-2; 10 positions agree with TRBD1. Germline V gene lookup returns CDR1 SNHLY and CDR2 FYNNEI. The CDR3 spans 15 residues. With 5 bases clipped from V and 5 bases from J, the junction kept 5 bases outside the gene matches. DNA for the CDR3: TGTGCCAGCAGTAAGGACAGGGGGAAAACCGGGGAGCTGTTTTTT. It specifies CASSKDRGKTGELFF. Full variable domain (outside the CDR3, taken from reference TRBV2 and TRBJ2-2): EPEVTQTPSHQVTQMGQEVILRCVPISNHLYFYWYRQILGQKVEFLVSFYNNEISEKSEIFDDQFSVERPDGSNFTLKIRSTKLEDSAMYFCASSKDRGKTGELFFGEGSRLTVL.

This clone has only a few counts. The V gene is TRBV30, the J gene TRBJ1-1; no firm D call. The CDR3 spans 13 residues. The germline V gene encodes CDR1 GTSNPN and CDR2 SVGIG (reference sequence). The germline V and J ends were trimmed by 3 bases and 8 bases, with 16 bases remaining between them. The CDR3, as DNA: TGTGCCTGGAGAGGTAGCGGTGGAGGAGAAGCTTTCTTT. This sequence encodes CAWRGSGGGEAFF.

This sequence joins TRBV5-5 and TRBJ1-6; D perhaps matches TRBD1 (6 bases). The CDR3 has 15 residues. V lost 6 bases and J 7 bases, leaving 17 bases between the germline ends. Germline assignment: CDR1 SGHKS and CDR2 YYEKEE (reference sequence). Here the CDR3 DNA reads TGTGCCAGCACCCTTAGGACAGCCTTCAATTCACCCCTCCACTTT. This translates into CASTLRTAFNSPLHF.

The V and J genes are TRBV7-3 and TRBJ1-1, with D possibly being TRBD1 (6 bases). CDR1 and CDR2 from the germline V gene are SGHTA and FQGTGA. V was cut by 4 bases and J by 5 bases, with 11 bases left in between. The CDR3 has 13 amino acids. CDR3 DNA: TGTGCCAGCAGCTCTCAACAGGGTACTGAAGCTTTCTTT. Residues: CASSSQQGTEAFF.

This chain joins TRBV11-2 and TRBJ2-5; tentative D call: TRBD1 (7 bases). Per the germline V gene, CDR1 is SGHAT and CDR2 is FQNNGV. The germline V and J ends were trimmed by 5 bases and 5 bases, with 21 bases remaining between them. This CDR3 has 16 residues. CDR3 in amino acids: CASSATSPGGMETQYF. The CDR3 region has the DNA TGTGCCAGCAGCGCCACCTCCCCAGGGGGGATGGAGACCCAGTACTTC.

The rearrangement links TRBV21-1 to TRBJ2-7; the table's D gene call, TRBD1, was not cross checked with the DNA. TRBV21-1 is noted as a pseudogene. The CDR3 is 14 amino acids. The CDR3 loop is CASSLRQSGSEQYF. As DNA, the CDR3 is TGTGCCAGCAGCCTTCGGCAGTCAGGGTCCGAGCAGTACTTC.

The gene calls are TRBV6-5 and TRBJ1-5; possibly TRBD1 for D (5 bases). The CDR3 contains 13 residues. The germline V gene has CDR1 MNHEY and CDR2 SVGAGI. The ends were cut back, 4 bases at V and 5 bases at J, with 9 bases in the middle. The CDR3 protein is CASSSRRDQPQHF. As DNA, the CDR3 is TGTGCCAGCAGTTCCCGCAGGGATCAGCCCCAGCATTTT.

The CDR3 reads CASSVKGGNTEAFF. In DNA form, the CDR3 reads TGTGCCAGCAGCGTGAAGGGAGGGAACACTGAAGCTTTCTTT. The chain combines TRBV9 with TRBJ1-1; D is unclear. The CDR3 contains 14 residues. V was pared by 2 bases and J by 1 base, with 9 bases between. Germline V CDR1 and CDR2: SGDLS, YYNGEE. Combining the CDR3 with reference TRBV9 and TRBJ1-1 gives the whole variable domain DSGVTQTPKHLITATGQRVTLRCSPRSGDLSVYWYQQSLDQGLQFLIQYYNGEERAKGNILERFSAQQFPDLHSELNLSSLELGDSALYFCASSVKGGNTEAFFGQGTRLTVV.

The J gene is TRBJ1-2, the V gene TRBV6-1; tentatively, D is TRBD1 (6 bases). Deletions cut 2 bases from V and 14 bases from J, with 6 bases between. CDR1 and CDR2 (germline): MNHNS, SASEGT. This CDR3 has 9 residues. The CDR3 sequence: CASSERGTF. CDR3 coding DNA: TGTGCCAGCAGTGAAAGGGGGACCTTC.

V gene TRBV25-1 combines with J gene TRBJ2-5; 9 bases match TRBD1. The J call could be wrong; TRBJ2-7 is a better fit for the DNA end. Germline loops: CDR1 MGHDK, CDR2 SYGVNS. The CDR3 has 15 residues. CDR3 residues: CASSEPGQGAYEQYF. The DNA of the CDR3 is TGTGCCAGCAGTGAACCGGGACAGGGAGCCTACGAGCAGTACTTC.

This chain links TRBV7-9 with TRBJ1-2, with TRBD1 matching over 7 bases. Losses at the gene ends were 1 base for V and 8 bases for J; bases not matched to a gene: 7. CDR1 and CDR2 (germline): SEHNR, FQNEAQ (reference sequence). This CDR3 contains 14 residues. As DNA, the CDR3 is TGTGCCAGCAGCTTAGTATTACAGGGGATGGGCTACACCTTC. It encodes CASSLVLQGMGYTF.

The chain uses TRBV5-5 and TRBJ1-1; 7 bases match TRBD1. Trimming took 4 bases from V and 0 from J; bases not matched to a gene: 6. The germline V gene has CDR1 SGHKS and CDR2 YYEKEE (reference sequence). The CDR3 is 15 amino acids. Here the CDR3 reads CASSLTGALNTEAFF. For the CDR3, the DNA is TGTGCCAGCAGCCTCACAGGGGCCCTGAACACTGAAGCTTTCTTT.

The chain carries TRBV5-4 and TRBJ1-1; tentative D call: TRBD1 (5 bases). This CDR3 comprises 14 residues. CDR1 is SGHNT, CDR2 YYREEE, per germline (reference sequence). Trimming took off 4 bases at V and 3 bases at J, with 13 bases between the two ends. CDR3 region: CASSQDSRDTEAFF. The DNA for the CDR3 is TGTGCCAGCAGCCAAGATAGCAGGGACACTGAAGCTTTCTTT.

The chain has TRBV6-1 and TRBJ2-6; D ambiguous. V gave up 7 bases and J gave up 0 bases, with 4 bases separating them. The V gene's germline CDR1 is MNHNS and CDR2 SASEGT. The CDR3 spans 13 residues. This CDR3 reads CASIRSGANVLTF. The CDR3 nucleotides read TGTGCCAGCATCCGCTCTGGGGCCAACGTCCTGACTTTC.

The V and J genes are TRBV19 and TRBJ2-3, with a tentative D call TRBD1 (6 bases). The germline V and J ends were trimmed by 3 bases and 1 base, with 14 bases remaining between them. From germline, CDR1 is LNHDA and CDR2 SQIVND (reference sequence). CDR3 length equals 16 residues. CDR3 DNA: TGTGCCAGTAGTATTGAGTTACAGGGCGGCACAGATACGCAGTATTTT. It codes for CASSIELQGGTDTQYF.

The V call is TRBV7-8, the J call TRBJ2-2; maybe TRBD1 (5 bases). The CDR3 is 16 amino acids. Germline V CDR1 and CDR2: SGHVS, FQNEAQ. The V end was cut by 5 bases, the J end by 4 bases, with 17 bases between. The CDR3 spells CASSPTVSRVTGELFF. The CDR3 DNA reads TGTGCCAGCAGCCCTACGGTGAGCAGGGTCACCGGGGAGCTGTTTTTT.

Points on this clone: One end of the junction does not line up with germline, which may come from a read error. This CDR3 is CASSFDLQETQYF. The CDR3 DNA sequence: TGTGCTAGCAGCTTCGACTTACAAGAGACCCAGTACTTC. The rearrangement links TRBV7-7 to TRBJ2-5; D remains ambiguous. The CDR3 consists of 13 residues. Germline V CDR1 and CDR2: SSHAT, FNYEAQ (reference sequence).

This clone showed up just a few times. The chain links TRBV27 to TRBJ2-3, with 12 nucleotides matching TRBD2. The ends lost 5 bases at V and 2 bases at J; junction bases unmatched: 8. CDR1 and CDR2 (germline): MNHEY, SMNVEV (reference sequence). CDR3 length: 17 residues. CDR3 residues: CASSEPGLAGPTDTQYF. CDR3 nucleotide sequence: TGTGCCAGCAGTGAACCGGGACTAGCGGGCCCCACAGATACGCAGTATTTT.

This clone appeared a few times. The chain combines TRBV6-5 with TRBJ2-3; 8 positions agree with TRBD1. The germline CDR1 and CDR2 sequences are MNHEY and SVGAGI. V was clipped by 6 bases and J by 7 bases; unmatched bases: 12. This CDR3 comprises 15 residues. The CDR3 DNA is TGTGCCAGCAGGACCCAGGGGGCCCCTCTCAATACGCAGTATTTT. Its protein is CASRTQGAPLNTQYF.

This clone was counted once. The chain couples TRBV4-1 to TRBJ2-3; D gene ambiguous. Trimming left V 4 bases short and J 4 bases short, with 12 bases between. The CDR3 contains 14 residues. Germline V gene data show CDR1 as MGHRA and CDR2 as YSYEKL. CDR3 sequence: CASSRELVADTQYF. Written as DNA, the CDR3 is TGCGCCAGCAGCCGAGAGCTAGTGGCAGATACGCAGTATTTT.

V gene TRBV4-2 combines with J gene TRBJ2-7, with 13 bases matching TRBD2. This CDR3 has 15 residues. V was clipped by 5 bases and J by 4 bases; unmatched bases: 5. The germline V gene has CDR1 LGHNA and CDR2 YNFKEQ. CDR3 sequence reads: CASSSTTSGGYEQYF. Written as DNA, the CDR3 is TGTGCCAGCAGCTCCACGACTAGCGGGGGGTACGAGCAGTACTTC.

V is TRBV7-7 and J is TRBJ2-2; D is ambiguous. The CDR3 runs 15 residues. CDR1 SSHAT and CDR2 FNYEAQ come from the germline V gene (reference sequence). Trimming took 6 bases from V and 4 from J, leaving 15 bases between them. The CDR3 bases are TGTGCCAGCAGTTCCCGCCCCCCGGGCACCGGGGAGCTGTTTTTT. It codes for CASSSRPPGTGELFF.

This CDR3 is CASGPGTDTQYF. CDR3 DNA: TGTGCCAGTGGCCCAGGAACAGATACGCAGTATTTT. The chain carries TRBV7-8 and TRBJ2-3, with unresolved D. With 9 bases removed from V and 3 bases from J, the gap between germline ends came to 10 bases. Germline CDR1 reads SGHVS; CDR2 reads FQNEAQ. The CDR3 contains 12 residues. Using reference TRBV7-8 and TRBJ2-3 for the parts outside the CDR3, the full variable domain is GAGVSQSPRYKVAKRGQDVALRCDPISGHVSLFWYQQALGQGPEFLTYFQNEAQLDKSGLPSDRFFAERPEGSVSTLKIQRTQQEDSAVYLCASGPGTDTQYFGPGTRLTVL.

The chain is built from TRBV4-2 and TRBJ1-1; 7 bases map to TRBD1. The CDR3 runs to 13 residues. V gave up 5 bases and J gave up 4 bases; unmatched junction bases: 4. CDR1 and CDR2 (germline): LGHNA, YNFKEQ. The CDR3 sequence: CASSDRDVTEAFF. The CDR3 DNA sequence: TGTGCCAGCAGCGACAGGGACGTCACTGAAGCTTTCTTT.

The rearrangement links TRBV18 to TRBJ1-2; D gene uncertain. CDR1 and CDR2 (germline): KGHSH, LQKENI. Trimming stripped 3 bases from V and 1 base from J, with 9 bases between. The CDR3 has 14 amino acids. DNA for the CDR3: TGTGCCAGCTCACCGGACGGAGGTAACTATGGCTACACCTTC. Translating gives CASSPDGGNYGYTF. Looking up the rest from reference TRBV18 and TRBJ1-2 gives the full variable domain: NAGVMQNPRHLVRRRGQEARLRCSPMKGHSHVYWYRQLPEEGLKFMVYLQKENIIDESGMPKERFSAEFPKEGPSILRIQQVVRGDSAAYFCASSPDGGNYGYTFGSGTRLTVV.

The CDR3: CASSSPSGGSDTQYF. In DNA form, the CDR3 reads TGTGCCAGCAGCTCGCCCAGCGGTGGGTCAGATACGCAGTATTTT. The chain recombines TRBV7-2 with TRBJ2-3; TRBD2 is a possible D gene (5 bases). The CDR3 sequence is 15 residues long. V lost 4 bases and J 4 bases, leaving 15 bases between the germline ends. Per the germline V gene, CDR1 is SGHTA and CDR2 is FQGNSA.